A single sample is the source of the 22 T cell receptor beta chains below, sequenced in a study of blood T cell repertoires in COVID-19. The assay was immunoSEQ multiplex PCR, and TCRdb's table has in-frame clones only and misses some. The table records 250,000 to 350,000 clones, around 87% of them present only once. The sequencing input was peripheral blood. These receptors all come from a woman aged 45-60 years who had recovered from COVID-19.

The chain links TRBV7-2 to TRBJ2-7, with TRBD2 identical over 9 bases. The CDR3 loop spans 15 amino acids. Germline V gene data show CDR1 as SGHTA and CDR2 as FQGNSA. V trimming: 1 base; J trimming: 7 bases; junction bases outside the gene matches: 8. The CDR3 region is CASSLEGLALEEQYF. In nucleotides, the CDR3 is TGTGCCAGCAGCTTAGAGGGACTAGCCTTGGAGGAGCAGTACTTC.

The gene calls are TRBV19 and TRBJ2-1; unclear D gene. V lost 3 bases and J lost 11, with 11 bases in between. The CDR3 extends over 12 amino acids. From germline, CDR1 is LNHDA and CDR2 SQIVND (reference sequence). In DNA form, the CDR3 reads TGTGCCAGTAGTATTGTTTCAGGCCAGCAGTTCTTC. Translation: CASSIVSGQQFF.

This rearrangement joins TRBV28 to TRBJ1-5, with D uncertain. This CDR3 comprises 16 residues. The germline CDR1 and CDR2 sequences are MDHEN and SYDVKM. V gave up 3 bases and J gave up 3 bases, with 15 bases separating them. This CDR3 is CASSFLRAFSNQPQHF. For the CDR3, the DNA is TGTGCCAGCAGTTTTTTGAGGGCCTTTTCCAATCAGCCCCAGCATTTT. Full variable domain (missing parts from reference TRBV28 and TRBJ1-5): DVKVTQSSRYLVKRTGEKVFLECVQDMDHENMFWYRQDPGLGLRLIYFSYDVKMKEKGDIPEGYSVSREKKERFSLILESASTNQTSMYLCASSFLRAFSNQPQHFGDGTRLSIL.

This clone was seen only once. This CDR3 is also generated by other DNA sequences in the sample. V and J are TRBV7-3 and TRBJ1-3, with D hard to call. Per germline, CDR1 SGHTA and CDR2 FQGTGA. The CDR3 consists of 15 residues. Trimming took off 1 base at V and 3 bases at J, with 10 bases between the two ends. The CDR3 loop is CASSLSGGFGNTIYF. DNA for the CDR3: TGTGCCAGCAGCTTAAGTGGAGGGTTTGGAAACACCATATATTTT.

CDR3 bases: TGTGCCAGCAGTTACCGCAGGGGGCCGACCGGGGAGCTGTTTTTT. Amino acid sequence: CASSYRRGPTGELFF. The genes are TRBV6-6 and TRBJ2-2; 8 bases align to TRBD1. Germline CDR1 MNHNY, CDR2 SVGAGI (reference sequence). This CDR3 contains 15 residues. Trimming removed 2 bases from V and 5 bases from J; junction bases left unmatched: 4.

The gene calls are TRBV4-2 and TRBJ2-1; TRBD1 matches at 9 bases. This CDR3 is 15 amino acids long. V lost 0 bases to trimming and J lost 7 bases; unmatched junction nucleotides: 4. Germline V gene data show CDR1 as LGHNA and CDR2 as YNFKEQ. In DNA, the CDR3 is TGTGCCAGCAGCCAAGATTCACAGGGGGCGAATGAGCAGTTCTTC. It codes for CASSQDSQGANEQFF.

The chain uses TRBV12-3 or TRBV12-4 and TRBJ1-2, with TRBD1 identical over 8 bases. The CDR3 is made up of 13 amino acids. With 6 bases clipped from V and 7 bases from J, the junction kept 7 bases outside the gene matches. CDR3 nucleotides: TGTGCCAGCAGGATATACGACAGGGGTGGCTACACCTTC. Translated: CASRIYDRGGYTF.

This chain joins TRBV6-6 and TRBJ1-2, with no clear D. From germline, CDR1 is MNHNY and CDR2 SVGAGI (reference sequence). V dropped 0 bases and J dropped 6 bases, with 11 bases sitting between them. The CDR3 totals 14 residues. In nucleotides, the CDR3 is TGTGCCAGCAGTTACTCAACGGAGACTAATGGCTACACCTTC. Translating gives CASSYSTETNGYTF.

The chain recombines TRBV7-9 with TRBJ2-3; 10 nucleotides agree with TRBD2. J was trimmed by 4 bases and V by 2 bases; bases with no gene match: 6. CDR3 size: 16 residues. CDR1 SEHNR and CDR2 FQNEAQ come from the germline V gene (reference sequence). As DNA, the CDR3 is TGTGCCAGCAGCTTATTAGCGGGGGGCCGGGCAGATACGCAGTATTTT. Its protein product is CASSLLAGGRADTQYF. The variable domain in full, completed from reference TRBV7-9 and TRBJ2-3, reads DTGVSQNPRHKITKRGQNVTFRCDPISEHNRLYWYRQTLGQGPEFLTYFQNEAQLEKSRLLSDRFSAERPKGSFSTLEIQRTEQGDSAMYLCASSLLAGGRADTQYFGPGTRLTVL.

The rearrangement joins TRBV28 to TRBJ2-1, with 7 bases aligning to TRBD2. Trimming removed 6 bases from V and 4 bases from J; junction bases left unmatched: 12. This CDR3 has 16 residues. Germline V gene lookup returns CDR1 MDHEN and CDR2 SYDVKM. The CDR3 nucleotides are TGTGCCAGCAGCCTGCAGCGGGGACCTCTATACAATGAGCAGTTCTTC. As protein: CASSLQRGPLYNEQFF.

The chain uses TRBV9 and TRBJ1-4; the match to TRBD1 covers 7 bases. With 0 bases clipped from V and 3 bases from J, the junction kept 8 bases outside the gene matches. The germline CDR1 and CDR2 sequences are SGDLS and YYNGEE. CDR3 length: 17 amino acids. As DNA, the CDR3 is TGTGCCAGCAGCGTAGAAGGTAGGGGGCGAGCTAATGAAAAACTGTTTTTT. This translates into CASSVEGRGRANEKLFF. The complete variable domain, with remaining parts taken from reference TRBV9 and TRBJ1-4, reads DSGVTQTPKHLITATGQRVTLRCSPRSGDLSVYWYQQSLDQGLQFLIQYYNGEERAKGNILERFSAQQFPDLHSELNLSSLELGDSALYFCASSVEGRGRANEKLFFGSGTQLSVL.

The chain carries TRBV2 and TRBJ2-7, with 7 bases matching TRBD1. The CDR3 contains 13 residues. The V gene's germline CDR1 is SNHLY and CDR2 FYNNEI. Trimming removed 6 bases from V and 7 bases from J; junction bases left unmatched: 9. DNA for the CDR3: TGTGCCAGCAGAACGACAGGGTCGGGGGAGCAGTACTTC. Translation: CASRTTGSGEQYF.

The chain employs TRBV30 and TRBJ2-2; 9 bases map to TRBD1. The CDR3 totals 14 residues. Trimming took 3 bases from V and 6 from J; bases not matched to a gene: 5. Germline V gene lookup returns CDR1 GTSNPN and CDR2 SVGIG (reference sequence). DNA of the CDR3: TGTGCCTGGAGGGGACAGGGTTGGGCCGGGGAGCTGTTTTTT. It encodes CAWRGQGWAGELFF.

The chain recombines TRBV6-5 with TRBJ2-7; 9 positions match TRBD2. This CDR3 is built from 14 residues. Germline V CDR1 and CDR2: MNHEY, SVGAGI. Unmatched junction bases numbered 7, after V lost 9 bases and J lost 1 base. The CDR3 loop is CASSRGLASYEQYF. The CDR3 bases are TGTGCCAGTAGCCGGGGACTAGCATCCTACGAGCAGTACTTC.

The chain combines TRBV10-3 with TRBJ1-5; D gene uncertain. Germline lookup yields CDR1 ENHRY and CDR2 SYGVKD. The V and J ends lost 5 bases and 7 bases respectively, with 15 bases between them. The CDR3 covers 14 residues. DNA of the CDR3: TGTGCCATCAGTCGGGAGTTTAATAAACAGCCCCAGCATTTT. It yields the protein CAISREFNKQPQHF.

J is TRBJ1-1 and V is TRBV27, with D uncertain. This CDR3 has 13 residues. V lost 3 bases, J lost 0 bases, and 5 bases lay in between. The germline CDR1 and CDR2 sequences are MNHEY and SMNVEV (reference sequence). In DNA form, the CDR3 reads TGTGCCAGCAGTTTTGTAATGAACACTGAAGCTTTCTTT. Amino acids: CASSFVMNTEAFF.

This clone was detected a few times. The chain links TRBV19 to TRBJ2-7, with 10 nucleotides matching TRBD1. Germline CDR1 and CDR2: LNHDA and SQIVND (reference sequence). The V gene end was trimmed by 3 bases and the J gene end by 4 bases; junction bases not matched to a gene: 12. CDR3 length: 17 residues. The CDR3 DNA sequence: TGTGCCAGTAGTATGACAGGGGGCGCGGCGATTTGGTACGAGCAGTACTTC. Protein sequence: CASSMTGGAAIWYEQYF.

Of note for this clone: The same CDR3 is also encoded by other DNA sequences in this sample. The genes are TRBV28 and TRBJ2-1; unclear D gene. CDR3 size: 14 residues. Germline CDR1 is MDHEN and CDR2 is SYDVKM. V lost 2 bases, J lost 1 base, and 6 bases lay in between. The DNA of the CDR3 is TGTGCCAGCAGTTTAACAAGATCCTACAATGAGCAGTTCTTC. Translating gives CASSLTRSYNEQFF.

This CDR3 is CAAQTGTGNTIYF. CDR3 nucleotide sequence: TGTGCCGCACAGACGGGGACTGGAAACACCATATATTTT. This chain uses TRBV19 with TRBJ1-3, with D uncertain. Germline V gene lookup returns CDR1 LNHDA and CDR2 SQIVND (reference sequence). The CDR3 loop spans 13 amino acids. V was shortened by 11 bases and J by 2 bases, with 13 bases between the two germline ends. Complete variable domain (other parts from reference TRBV19 and TRBJ1-3): DGGITQSPKYLFRKEGQNVTLSCEQNLNHDAMYWYRQDPGQGLRLIYYSQIVNDFQKGDIAEGYSVSREKKESFPLTVTSAQKNPTAFYLCAAQTGTGNTIYFGEGSWLTVV.

The chain recombines TRBV6-2 or TRBV6-3 with TRBJ1-2, with a tentative D call TRBD1 (6 bases). The germline V gene has CDR1 MNHEY and CDR2 SVGEGT. V dropped 2 bases and J dropped 6 bases, with 13 bases sitting between them. The CDR3 loop spans 14 amino acids. CDR3 region: CASSYTSAGDGYTF. The CDR3 region has the DNA TGTGCCAGCAGTTACACGAGTGCAGGGGATGGCTACACCTTC.

This chain links TRBV3-1 (or the pseudogene TRBV3-2) with TRBJ2-1; TRBD1 aligns across 9 bases. The CDR3 totals 16 residues. V was pared by 3 bases and J by 8 bases, with 11 bases of the junction left unmatched. Per the germline V gene, CDR1 is LGHDT and CDR2 is YNNKEL (reference sequence). The CDR3 reads CASSQWGQGRFDEQFF. Written as DNA, the CDR3 is TGTGCCAGCAGCCAGTGGGGACAGGGTAGGTTCGATGAGCAGTTCTTC.

The rearrangement links TRBV28 to TRBJ2-5, with TRBD1 identical over 8 bases. The CDR3 spans 14 residues. Trimming took 6 bases from V and 4 from J; bases not matched to a gene: 7. Per germline, CDR1 MDHEN and CDR2 SYDVKM. The DNA of the CDR3 is TGTGCCAGCAGCACACAGGGGGTAGGAGAGACCCAGTACTTC. This codes for CASSTQGVGETQYF.